The 27 T cell receptor beta chains given below trace back to one sample, sequenced in a study of CD8 T cells in Susac syndrome. Random hexamers were used to reverse transcribe an amount of roughly 0.5 to 1 ug RNA. TCRdb re-called the immunoSEQ multiplex PCR reads through MiXCR, storing one row per CDR3 protein. The sample includes about 200,000 distinct CDR3 sequences, about 95% of them seen just once. Sequencing input: CD4+ T cells from PBMCs. These receptors were collected from a human donor in good health.

This chain uses TRBV20-1 with TRBJ2-4, with D perhaps matching TRBD1 or TRBD2 (5 bases each). Looked up from germline, CDR1 is DFQATT and CDR2 is SNEGSKA (reference sequence). Trimming shortened V by 3 bases and J by 3 bases, and 15 bases separated the two germline ends. CDR3 size: 15 residues. CDR3 in amino acids: CSARERGLGKNIQYF. In DNA, the CDR3 is TGCAGTGCTAGGGAGAGGGGCCTCGGCAAAAACATTCAGTACTTC.

This sequence joins TRBV7-9 and TRBJ1-5; D is uncertain. Germline CDR1 is SEHNR and CDR2 is FQNEAQ (reference sequence). CDR3 length: 12 residues. V lost 4 bases and J 7 bases, leaving 8 bases between the germline ends. CDR3: CASSYNSQPQHF. The CDR3 DNA reads as TGTGCCAGCAGCTATAATTCCCAGCCCCAGCATTTT.

This chain links TRBV20-1 with TRBJ2-3; the match to TRBD2 covers 7 bases. V lost 4 bases to trimming and J lost 2 bases; unmatched junction nucleotides: 3. This CDR3 is built from 13 residues. Looked up from germline, CDR1 is DFQATT and CDR2 is SNEGSKA (reference sequence). The CDR3 spells CSATGLDTDTQYF. Here the CDR3 DNA reads TGCAGTGCTACCGGACTAGACACAGATACGCAGTATTTT.

V gene TRBV7-2 combines with J gene TRBJ2-7; TRBD1 is a possible D gene (5 bases). Between the trimmed V and J ends, which lost 1 base and 9 bases, there was a span of 10 bases. The CDR3 is 12 amino acids. Germline V lookup: CDR1 SGHTA, CDR2 FQGNSA. The CDR3 sequence: CASSLERGVQYF. Written as DNA, the CDR3 is TGTGCCAGCAGCTTAGAAAGGGGTGTGCAGTACTTC.

This chain uses TRBV5-4 with TRBJ1-2; possibly TRBD1 for D (6 bases). Germline CDR1 and CDR2: SGHNT and YYREEE (reference sequence). The CDR3 contains 15 residues. V dropped 2 bases and J dropped 8 bases, with 19 bases sitting between them. CDR3 region: CASSFSWGGARGYTF. CDR3 sequence (DNA): TGTGCCAGCAGCTTCAGTTGGGGGGGCGCGAGAGGCTACACCTTC.

The chain couples TRBV18 to TRBJ1-2; D is unclear. The germline V gene encodes CDR1 KGHSH and CDR2 LQKENI. Between the trimmed V and J ends, which lost 4 bases and 3 bases, there was a span of 9 bases. The CDR3 is 13 residues long. CDR3 protein: CASSLEVDYGYTF. CDR3 coding DNA: TGTGCCAGCTCACTAGAGGTCGACTATGGCTACACCTTC. Variable domain in full (rest from reference TRBV18 and TRBJ1-2): NAGVMQNPRHLVRRRGQEARLRCSPMKGHSHVYWYRQLPEEGLKFMVYLQKENIIDESGMPKERFSAEFPKEGPSILRIQQVVRGDSAAYFCASSLEVDYGYTFGSGTRLTVV.

The genes are TRBV19 and TRBJ2-1, with 8 nucleotides matching TRBD2. This CDR3 comprises 16 residues. J was trimmed by 2 bases and V by 9 bases; bases with no gene match: 12. CDR1 LNHDA and CDR2 SQIVND come from the germline V gene (reference sequence). The CDR3 loop reads CASTPGGARAYNEQFF. CDR3 DNA: TGTGCCAGCACCCCCGGGGGGGCGCGGGCCTACAATGAGCAGTTCTTC.

The CDR3 DNA sequence: TGTGCCAGCAGCCAAATTGGGGGCTACAATGAGCAGTTCTTC. This encodes CASSQIGGYNEQFF. The chain joins TRBV3-1 to TRBJ2-1; perhaps D is TRBD1 or TRBD2 (5 bases each). This CDR3 has 14 residues. CDR1 is LGHDT and CDR2 is YNNKEL in the germline V gene (reference sequence). Trimming pared 2 bases from V and 3 bases from J, leaving 8 bases between.

The V gene is TRBV28, the J gene TRBJ1-5; D uncertain. The CDR3 sequence is 14 residues long. V was pared by 6 bases and J by 3 bases, with 12 bases between. CDR1 MDHEN and CDR2 SYDVKM come from the germline V gene. The DNA of the CDR3 is TGTGCCAGCAGATCTTGGAAGAACAATCAGCCCCAGCATTTT. Translation: CASRSWKNNQPQHF. Combining the CDR3 with reference TRBV28 and TRBJ1-5 gives the whole variable domain DVKVTQSSRYLVKRTGEKVFLECVQDMDHENMFWYRQDPGLGLRLIYFSYDVKMKEKGDIPEGYSVSREKKERFSLILESASTNQTSMYLCASRSWKNNQPQHFGDGTRLSIL.

This chain joins TRBV20-1 and TRBJ2-3; D is undetermined. Germline V gives CDR1 DFQATT, CDR2 SNEGSKA (reference sequence). This CDR3 has 14 residues. The germline V and J ends were trimmed by 3 bases and 2 bases, with 12 bases remaining between them. The CDR3 region has the DNA TGCAGTGCTAGCCCGATCACGCTCACAGATACGCAGTATTTT. Amino acid sequence: CSASPITLTDTQYF.

The gene calls are TRBV2 and TRBJ2-3; 9 bases are shared with TRBD2. The J segment lost 2 bases and the V segment lost 4 bases, leaving 7 bases of the junction unmatched. The CDR3 is 16 residues long. Germline values: CDR1 SNHLY, CDR2 FYNNEI. CDR3 bases: TGTGCCAGCAGTGTCCGAGCGGGGGGCTTCACAGATACGCAGTATTTT. The encoded protein is CASSVRAGGFTDTQYF. Complete variable domain (other parts from reference TRBV2 and TRBJ2-3): EPEVTQTPSHQVTQMGQEVILRCVPISNHLYFYWYRQILGQKVEFLVSFYNNEISEKSEIFDDQFSVERPDGSNFTLKIRSTKLEDSAMYFCASSVRAGGFTDTQYFGPGTRLTVL.

The chain recombines TRBV20-1 with TRBJ2-2, with 8 nucleotides matching TRBD2. The V gene end was trimmed by 0 bases and the J gene end by 8 bases; junction bases not matched to a gene: 8. This CDR3 has 15 amino acids. Looked up from germline, CDR1 is DFQATT and CDR2 is SNEGSKA (reference sequence). The CDR3 loop reads CSARDRRGGVGELFF. Here the CDR3 DNA reads TGCAGTGCTAGAGATCGTCGGGGGGGCGTTGGGGAGCTGTTTTTT.

The genes are TRBV9 and TRBJ2-5, with TRBD2 matching 10 bases. The CDR3 length is 19 residues. With V trimmed by 4 bases and J by 5 bases, 20 bases remained unmatched. Per germline, CDR1 SGDLS and CDR2 YYNGEE. The CDR3 DNA sequence: TGTGCCAGCAGCATCGGGACCCGAGTCGTGGGTAGCGGGGGGGAGACCCAGTACTTC. Its translation is CASSIGTRVVGSGGETQYF.

The chain is built from TRBV3-1 and TRBJ2-3, with D possibly matching TRBD2 (5 bases). The CDR3 has 14 amino acids. V gave up 4 bases and J gave up 5 bases, with 13 bases separating them. CDR1 is LGHDT, CDR2 YNNKEL, per germline (reference sequence). CDR3 amino acids: CASSPWEREDTQYF. The CDR3 nucleotides read TGTGCCAGCAGCCCCTGGGAGAGGGAAGATACGCAGTATTTT.

Turning to this clonotype: An end of the junction differs from the germline gene, which may be a read error. The rearrangement joins TRBV23-1 to TRBJ2-2, with 8 bases that match TRBD1. TRBV23-1 is an ORF, with its function uncertain. This CDR3 is 16 amino acids long. The CDR3 DNA follows: TGCGCCAGCAGTCAACCCTCGGACAGGGCCACCGGGGAGCTGTTTTTC. Its translation is CASSQPSDRATGELFF.

The V and J genes are TRBV20-1 and TRBJ1-5; no clear D gene. Germline V gives CDR1 DFQATT, CDR2 SNEGSKA (reference sequence). The length of the CDR3 is 16 residues. V was shortened by 1 base and J by 6 bases, with 19 bases between the two germline ends. CDR3 protein: CSARVAERSMGQPQHF. The CDR3 coding sequence is TGCAGTGCTAGAGTAGCAGAAAGGTCGATGGGTCAGCCCCAGCATTTT.

The chain is built from TRBV7-2 and TRBJ1-1; D is unclear. The germline V gene has CDR1 SGHTA and CDR2 FQGNSA. V dropped 6 bases and J dropped 1 base, with 12 bases sitting between them. This CDR3 has 14 amino acids. The CDR3 coding sequence is TGTGCCAGCAGTCAGGCGGTTGAGAACACTGAAGCTTTCTTT. Residues: CASSQAVENTEAFF.

The chain couples TRBV20-1 to TRBJ2-5; no clear D gene. The CDR3 consists of 12 residues. CDR1 and CDR2 from the germline V gene are DFQATT and SNEGSKA (reference sequence). V lost 6 bases, J lost 0 bases, and 8 bases lay in between. The CDR3 reads CSAPLYQETQYF. The CDR3, as DNA: TGCAGTGCACCCCTGTACCAAGAGACCCAGTACTTC.

Only one count was recorded for this clonotype. The V and J genes are TRBV11-2 and TRBJ2-3; a possible D gene is TRBD2 (5 bases). The CDR3 is 14 amino acids. Looked up from germline, CDR1 is SGHAT and CDR2 is FQNNGV. Trimming removed 6 bases at V and 6 bases at J, with 16 bases between. CDR3 residues: CASSLERTMDTQYF. DNA of the CDR3: TGTGCCAGCAGTCTGGAGCGGACCATGGATACGCAGTATTTT.

V and J are TRBV9 and TRBJ2-3; D call uncertain. Germline V lookup: CDR1 SGDLS, CDR2 YYNGEE. The length of the CDR3 is 14 residues. The ends were cut back, 0 bases at V and 2 bases at J, with 7 bases in the middle. The CDR3 reads CASSVGQPTDTQYF. DNA for the CDR3: TGTGCCAGCAGCGTAGGACAACCCACAGATACGCAGTATTTT.

The chain uses TRBV6-2 or TRBV6-3 and TRBJ2-5; 8 bases map to TRBD1. This CDR3 has 14 amino acids. Trimming took 0 bases from V and 6 from J; bases not matched to a gene: 3. Germline CDR1 reads MNHEY; CDR2 reads SVGEGT. CDR3 DNA: TGTGCCAGCAGTTACTCCCAGGGGGCAAAGACCCAGTACTTC. Its protein product is CASSYSQGAKTQYF.

This clonotype was picked up one time. CDR3 sequence reads: CASSQGIAGGLETQYF. In DNA, the CDR3 is TGTGCCAGCAGCCAAGGGATAGCGGGAGGCCTTGAGACCCAGTACTTC. The chain combines TRBV3-1 with TRBJ2-5, with TRBD2 identical over 10 bases. The CDR3 extends over 16 amino acids. V trimming: 1 base; J trimming: 5 bases; junction bases outside the gene matches: 7. Germline V gives CDR1 LGHDT, CDR2 YNNKEL (reference sequence).

This chain uses TRBV5-1 with TRBJ2-5; D gene unclear. The germline V and J ends were trimmed by 3 bases and 2 bases, with 11 bases remaining between them. The CDR3 is 14 amino acids. The germline V gene has CDR1 SGHRS and CDR2 YFSETQ. The CDR3 DNA sequence: TGCGCCAGCAGCTACCCCCAGGAACAAGAGACCCAGTACTTC. It specifies CASSYPQEQETQYF.

This sequence joins TRBV25-1 and TRBJ2-5; D is unclear. V dropped 4 bases and J dropped 1 base, with 7 bases sitting between them. CDR1 and CDR2 from the germline V gene are MGHDK and SYGVNS. The CDR3 is made up of 13 amino acids. CDR3 bases: TGTGCCAGCAGTGTAATCTTCCAAGAGACCCAGTACTTC. Translation: CASSVIFQETQYF.

V is TRBV15 and J is TRBJ1-1; 7 bases match TRBD1. This CDR3 spans 16 amino acids. V dropped 5 bases and J dropped 0; count of bases not matched to a gene: 9. Germline V gene lookup returns CDR1 LNHNV and CDR2 YYDKDF (reference sequence). CDR3 sequence reads: CATSSQQGRLNTEAFF. In nucleotides, the CDR3 is TGTGCCACCAGCTCCCAACAGGGGCGATTGAACACTGAAGCTTTCTTT.

J is TRBJ2-7 and V is TRBV7-9; 10 bases agree with TRBD2. The length of the CDR3 is 15 residues. The junction had 8 bases not matched to a gene; V was cut back by 2 bases and J by 7 bases. CDR1 and CDR2 (germline): SEHNR, FQNEAQ (reference sequence). The CDR3 spells CASSLTTSGTREQYF. The CDR3 coding sequence is TGTGCCAGCAGCTTAACAACTAGCGGGACGAGGGAGCAGTACTTC.

The genes are TRBV15 and TRBJ2-3, with D hard to call. CDR3 size: 15 residues. V was clipped by 8 bases and J by 5 bases, with 20 bases between them. Germline loops: CDR1 LNHNV, CDR2 YYDKDF (reference sequence). In DNA, the CDR3 is TGTGCCACCCCTGCAAAAGACTCCACTAAAGATACGCAGTATTTT. It yields the protein CATPAKDSTKDTQYF. Combining the CDR3 with reference TRBV15 and TRBJ2-3 gives the whole variable domain DAMVIQNPRYQVTQFGKPVTLSCSQTLNHNVMYWYQQKSSQAPKLLFHYYDKDFNNEADTPDNFQSRRPNTSFCFLDIRSPGLGDTAMYLCATPAKDSTKDTQYFGPGTRLTVL.